This T cell receptor beta chain was recovered during a study of blood T cell repertoires in COVID-19. In the study overall: Acute and convalescent COVID-19 samples came from the United States, Italy and Spain. Nucleic acid was either cDNA or gDNA, and it came from T cells, B-cell-depleted T cells, or PBMCs.

This clone was detected only once. Additional DNA sequences in this sample encode the identical CDR3. This CDR3 is built from 12 residues. V shed 6 bases and J shed 6 bases, with 10 bases lying between them. In the original analysis: Reference gene primer amplification in the assay estimated nucleated cell counts. Produced via immunoSEQ multiplex PCR; TCRdb's table is partial and in-frame only. V, J and clone size are those of that table, while D and trimming were read from the DNA. The sample records roughly 250,000 clones, 80% to 90% being singletons. V gene TRBV12-3 or TRBV12-4 combines with J gene TRBJ2-3, with D maybe TRBD2 (6 bases). The receptor was isolated from a man aged 30-40 years with acute or convalescent COVID-19. The sequenced sample consisted of peripheral blood. CDR3 nucleotides: TGTGCCAGCAGCCCCCTAGCGGATACGCAGTATTTT. Its protein product is CASSPLADTQYF.